This T cell receptor beta chain came from a study of blood T cell repertoires in COVID-19. This CDR3 region has 16 residues. V trimming: 1 base; J trimming: 1 base; junction bases outside the gene matches: 5. The germline gives CDR1 MNHEY, CDR2 SVGEGT. Authors' methods: Reference gene primer amplification yielded estimated nucleated cell counts. The repertoire was sequenced with immunoSEQ multiplex PCR; TCRdb's copy has only in-frame clones and lacks some. D and trimming were read from the DNA, whereas the V and J calls and clone size are those reported in that table. The sample has more than 150,000 clones, around nine tenths seen once.

Input material: peripheral blood. This receptor was taken from a woman aged 18-29 years who had recovered from COVID-19. V and J are TRBV6-2 or TRBV6-3 and TRBJ1-1, with 8 bases fitting TRBD1. CDR3 in DNA: TGTGCCAGCAGTTACTATGATCAGGGGGCGAACACTGAAGCTTTCTTT. Translated: CASSYYDQGANTEAFF.